These T cell receptor beta chains were read from a single sample in a study of response to subunit inactivated influenza vaccine. TCRdb reprocessed the RT-PCR reads with MiXCR, giving one entry per CDR3 protein. The repertoire consists of approximately 730,000 distinct CDR3 sequences, with more than 11% occurring once and the leading ten covering 6% to 8%. Source: PBMCs from blood, taken 14 to 15 days before vaccination. The receptors derive from a man between 50 and 59 years old who received an inactivated influenza vaccine. CDR3s include the opening cysteine and the closing phenylalanine or tryptophan. D genes are given only for firm matches. The size entry is marked missing in some rows and otherwise reads once, few, many or a size class.

D,V,J,size,DNA,CDR3
-,TRBV10-3,TRBJ1-2,few,TGTGCCATCAGTGAGGACCGAAACTATGGCTACACCTTC,CAISEDRNYGYTF
-,TRBV4-3,TRBJ1-5,many,TGCGCCAGCAGCCAAGATTCAGATAGCAATCAGCCCCAGCATTTT,CASSQDSDSNQPQHF
TRBD2,TRBV20-1,TRBJ2-6,few,TGCAGTGCCTGGTGGGGGGGTCGGCCTGGGGCCAACGTCCTGACTTTC,CSAWWGGRPGANVLTF
TRBD1,TRBV5-6,TRBJ1-1,-,TGTGCCAGCAGCTTCAGGGGGCGGGGGGTCACTGAAGCTTTCTTT,CASSFRGRGVTEAFF
-,TRBV5-1,TRBJ1-1,-,TGCGCCAGCAGCTTGGACGCGCAGGTTGCTGAAGCTTTCTTT,CASSLDAQVAEAFF
-,TRBV28,TRBJ2-3,few,TGTGCCAGCAGTTTATATGACAGGCTCCCGTTAGATACGCAGTATTTT,CASSLYDRLPLDTQYF
-,TRBV20-1,TRBJ1-5,-,TGCAGTGCTAGAGGCCTCGGGGGCGGCAATCAGCCCCAGCATTTT,CSARGLGGGNQPQHF
-,TRBV24-1,TRBJ2-7,few,TGTGCCACCAGTGATGAAACAGGGATTCGGTACTTC,CATSDETGIRYF
-,TRBV20-1,TRBJ1-4,-,TGCAGTGCTAGAGGGGTTTCCCCGGCAACTAATGAAAAACTGTTTTTT,CSARGVSPATNEKLFF
TRBD2,TRBV29-1,TRBJ2-7,few,TGCAGCGTTGTCCGAGCGGGAGGAACCTACGAGCAGTACTTC,CSVVRAGGTYEQYF
-,TRBV15,TRBJ1-5,many,TGTGCCACCAGCAGGGACAAGGGGGGTATGGCTCAGCCCCAGCATTTT,CATSRDKGGMAQPQHF
TRBD2,TRBV29-1,TRBJ2-2,few,TGCAGCGCACGACTAGCGGGAGGGAACACCGGGGAGCTGTTTTTT,CSARLAGGNTGELFF
-,TRBV3-1,TRBJ1-2,few,TGTGCCAGCAGCCAAGATTGGCGTGGCTACACCTTC,CASSQDWRGYTF
TRBD2,TRBV3-1,TRBJ2-1,few,TGTGCCAGCAGCCAAGATTCCAGCGGGGTCCCCTACAATGAGCAGTTCTTC,CASSQDSSGVPYNEQFF
-,TRBV4-3,TRBJ2-3,few,TGCGCCAGCAGCCCATGGACTGGGGGTTCGGATACGCAGTATTTT,CASSPWTGGSDTQYF
-,TRBV12-3/TRBV12-4,TRBJ2-7,-,TGTGCCAGCAGTCCCCCGACAGTCGCCTACGAGCAGTACTTC,CASSPPTVAYEQYF
TRBD1,TRBV4-3,TRBJ2-2,few,TGCGCCAGCAGCCAAGGATTGGGACAGGCAGACACCGGGGAGCTGTTTTTT,CASSQGLGQADTGELFF
-,TRBV3-1,TRBJ2-1,few,TGTGCCAGCAGCCAACGGATGCGGTACTCCTACAATGAGCAGTTCTTC,CASSQRMRYSYNEQFF
-,TRBV4-3,TRBJ1-1,-,TGCGCCAGCAGCCAAGATTATCGGGGGGCAATGAACACTGAAGCTTTCTTT,CASSQDYRGAMNTEAFF
TRBD2,TRBV7-2,TRBJ2-1,few,TGTGCCAGCAGCCTCGGCCGGGGGGACTCCTACAATGAGCAGTTCTTC,CASSLGRGDSYNEQFF
TRBD1,TRBV7-8,TRBJ2-2,-,TGTGCCAGCAGTTTACGGACCGCCGGGACAGGGTTCACCGGGGAGCTGTTTTTT,CASSLRTAGTGFTGELFF
-,TRBV7-8,TRBJ2-7,-,TGTGCCAGCAGCTTCGGGGGTGAGGAGCAGTACTTC,CASSFGGEEQYF
-,TRBV4-3,TRBJ1-4,-,TGCGCCAGCAGCCAAGATTCCCAAGTCGATAATGAAAAACTGTTTTTT,CASSQDSQVDNEKLFF